This paragraph reports one T cell receptor beta chain. Its antigen is as yet unknown. TCRdb reanalysed the 5' RACE reads using MiXCR and keeps one entry per CDR3 protein. The table has a few hundred thousand distinct CDR3 sequences, 20% to 25% seen once. The V gene's germline CDR1 is DFQATT and CDR2 SNEGSKA (reference sequence). The CDR3 is made up of 15 amino acids. V lost 0 bases, J lost 5 bases, and 16 bases lay in between. This entry is derived from a study of T-cell memory formation after mild COVID-19. Study background: Each donor largely had its own TCR clusters. Study observations and caveats: The SARS-CoV-2 specificity of second-wave clones reaching peak at day 37 remained unverified. Mainly in CM and EM were contracting CD4+ clones; CD8+ were in EMRA.

The TCR comes from an adult woman who had mild COVID-19 (a few samples of this study predate the infection). Cell type and time point are not known. Material: PBMCs or a T cell subset sorted from them (not recorded which). The chain is built from TRBV20-1 and TRBJ2-5, with a possible D match to TRBD1 (5 bases). This CDR3 reads CSARDRSGPHETQYF. CDR3 sequence (DNA): TGCAGTGCTAGAGATAGGTCAGGGCCTCACGAGACCCAGTACTTC.